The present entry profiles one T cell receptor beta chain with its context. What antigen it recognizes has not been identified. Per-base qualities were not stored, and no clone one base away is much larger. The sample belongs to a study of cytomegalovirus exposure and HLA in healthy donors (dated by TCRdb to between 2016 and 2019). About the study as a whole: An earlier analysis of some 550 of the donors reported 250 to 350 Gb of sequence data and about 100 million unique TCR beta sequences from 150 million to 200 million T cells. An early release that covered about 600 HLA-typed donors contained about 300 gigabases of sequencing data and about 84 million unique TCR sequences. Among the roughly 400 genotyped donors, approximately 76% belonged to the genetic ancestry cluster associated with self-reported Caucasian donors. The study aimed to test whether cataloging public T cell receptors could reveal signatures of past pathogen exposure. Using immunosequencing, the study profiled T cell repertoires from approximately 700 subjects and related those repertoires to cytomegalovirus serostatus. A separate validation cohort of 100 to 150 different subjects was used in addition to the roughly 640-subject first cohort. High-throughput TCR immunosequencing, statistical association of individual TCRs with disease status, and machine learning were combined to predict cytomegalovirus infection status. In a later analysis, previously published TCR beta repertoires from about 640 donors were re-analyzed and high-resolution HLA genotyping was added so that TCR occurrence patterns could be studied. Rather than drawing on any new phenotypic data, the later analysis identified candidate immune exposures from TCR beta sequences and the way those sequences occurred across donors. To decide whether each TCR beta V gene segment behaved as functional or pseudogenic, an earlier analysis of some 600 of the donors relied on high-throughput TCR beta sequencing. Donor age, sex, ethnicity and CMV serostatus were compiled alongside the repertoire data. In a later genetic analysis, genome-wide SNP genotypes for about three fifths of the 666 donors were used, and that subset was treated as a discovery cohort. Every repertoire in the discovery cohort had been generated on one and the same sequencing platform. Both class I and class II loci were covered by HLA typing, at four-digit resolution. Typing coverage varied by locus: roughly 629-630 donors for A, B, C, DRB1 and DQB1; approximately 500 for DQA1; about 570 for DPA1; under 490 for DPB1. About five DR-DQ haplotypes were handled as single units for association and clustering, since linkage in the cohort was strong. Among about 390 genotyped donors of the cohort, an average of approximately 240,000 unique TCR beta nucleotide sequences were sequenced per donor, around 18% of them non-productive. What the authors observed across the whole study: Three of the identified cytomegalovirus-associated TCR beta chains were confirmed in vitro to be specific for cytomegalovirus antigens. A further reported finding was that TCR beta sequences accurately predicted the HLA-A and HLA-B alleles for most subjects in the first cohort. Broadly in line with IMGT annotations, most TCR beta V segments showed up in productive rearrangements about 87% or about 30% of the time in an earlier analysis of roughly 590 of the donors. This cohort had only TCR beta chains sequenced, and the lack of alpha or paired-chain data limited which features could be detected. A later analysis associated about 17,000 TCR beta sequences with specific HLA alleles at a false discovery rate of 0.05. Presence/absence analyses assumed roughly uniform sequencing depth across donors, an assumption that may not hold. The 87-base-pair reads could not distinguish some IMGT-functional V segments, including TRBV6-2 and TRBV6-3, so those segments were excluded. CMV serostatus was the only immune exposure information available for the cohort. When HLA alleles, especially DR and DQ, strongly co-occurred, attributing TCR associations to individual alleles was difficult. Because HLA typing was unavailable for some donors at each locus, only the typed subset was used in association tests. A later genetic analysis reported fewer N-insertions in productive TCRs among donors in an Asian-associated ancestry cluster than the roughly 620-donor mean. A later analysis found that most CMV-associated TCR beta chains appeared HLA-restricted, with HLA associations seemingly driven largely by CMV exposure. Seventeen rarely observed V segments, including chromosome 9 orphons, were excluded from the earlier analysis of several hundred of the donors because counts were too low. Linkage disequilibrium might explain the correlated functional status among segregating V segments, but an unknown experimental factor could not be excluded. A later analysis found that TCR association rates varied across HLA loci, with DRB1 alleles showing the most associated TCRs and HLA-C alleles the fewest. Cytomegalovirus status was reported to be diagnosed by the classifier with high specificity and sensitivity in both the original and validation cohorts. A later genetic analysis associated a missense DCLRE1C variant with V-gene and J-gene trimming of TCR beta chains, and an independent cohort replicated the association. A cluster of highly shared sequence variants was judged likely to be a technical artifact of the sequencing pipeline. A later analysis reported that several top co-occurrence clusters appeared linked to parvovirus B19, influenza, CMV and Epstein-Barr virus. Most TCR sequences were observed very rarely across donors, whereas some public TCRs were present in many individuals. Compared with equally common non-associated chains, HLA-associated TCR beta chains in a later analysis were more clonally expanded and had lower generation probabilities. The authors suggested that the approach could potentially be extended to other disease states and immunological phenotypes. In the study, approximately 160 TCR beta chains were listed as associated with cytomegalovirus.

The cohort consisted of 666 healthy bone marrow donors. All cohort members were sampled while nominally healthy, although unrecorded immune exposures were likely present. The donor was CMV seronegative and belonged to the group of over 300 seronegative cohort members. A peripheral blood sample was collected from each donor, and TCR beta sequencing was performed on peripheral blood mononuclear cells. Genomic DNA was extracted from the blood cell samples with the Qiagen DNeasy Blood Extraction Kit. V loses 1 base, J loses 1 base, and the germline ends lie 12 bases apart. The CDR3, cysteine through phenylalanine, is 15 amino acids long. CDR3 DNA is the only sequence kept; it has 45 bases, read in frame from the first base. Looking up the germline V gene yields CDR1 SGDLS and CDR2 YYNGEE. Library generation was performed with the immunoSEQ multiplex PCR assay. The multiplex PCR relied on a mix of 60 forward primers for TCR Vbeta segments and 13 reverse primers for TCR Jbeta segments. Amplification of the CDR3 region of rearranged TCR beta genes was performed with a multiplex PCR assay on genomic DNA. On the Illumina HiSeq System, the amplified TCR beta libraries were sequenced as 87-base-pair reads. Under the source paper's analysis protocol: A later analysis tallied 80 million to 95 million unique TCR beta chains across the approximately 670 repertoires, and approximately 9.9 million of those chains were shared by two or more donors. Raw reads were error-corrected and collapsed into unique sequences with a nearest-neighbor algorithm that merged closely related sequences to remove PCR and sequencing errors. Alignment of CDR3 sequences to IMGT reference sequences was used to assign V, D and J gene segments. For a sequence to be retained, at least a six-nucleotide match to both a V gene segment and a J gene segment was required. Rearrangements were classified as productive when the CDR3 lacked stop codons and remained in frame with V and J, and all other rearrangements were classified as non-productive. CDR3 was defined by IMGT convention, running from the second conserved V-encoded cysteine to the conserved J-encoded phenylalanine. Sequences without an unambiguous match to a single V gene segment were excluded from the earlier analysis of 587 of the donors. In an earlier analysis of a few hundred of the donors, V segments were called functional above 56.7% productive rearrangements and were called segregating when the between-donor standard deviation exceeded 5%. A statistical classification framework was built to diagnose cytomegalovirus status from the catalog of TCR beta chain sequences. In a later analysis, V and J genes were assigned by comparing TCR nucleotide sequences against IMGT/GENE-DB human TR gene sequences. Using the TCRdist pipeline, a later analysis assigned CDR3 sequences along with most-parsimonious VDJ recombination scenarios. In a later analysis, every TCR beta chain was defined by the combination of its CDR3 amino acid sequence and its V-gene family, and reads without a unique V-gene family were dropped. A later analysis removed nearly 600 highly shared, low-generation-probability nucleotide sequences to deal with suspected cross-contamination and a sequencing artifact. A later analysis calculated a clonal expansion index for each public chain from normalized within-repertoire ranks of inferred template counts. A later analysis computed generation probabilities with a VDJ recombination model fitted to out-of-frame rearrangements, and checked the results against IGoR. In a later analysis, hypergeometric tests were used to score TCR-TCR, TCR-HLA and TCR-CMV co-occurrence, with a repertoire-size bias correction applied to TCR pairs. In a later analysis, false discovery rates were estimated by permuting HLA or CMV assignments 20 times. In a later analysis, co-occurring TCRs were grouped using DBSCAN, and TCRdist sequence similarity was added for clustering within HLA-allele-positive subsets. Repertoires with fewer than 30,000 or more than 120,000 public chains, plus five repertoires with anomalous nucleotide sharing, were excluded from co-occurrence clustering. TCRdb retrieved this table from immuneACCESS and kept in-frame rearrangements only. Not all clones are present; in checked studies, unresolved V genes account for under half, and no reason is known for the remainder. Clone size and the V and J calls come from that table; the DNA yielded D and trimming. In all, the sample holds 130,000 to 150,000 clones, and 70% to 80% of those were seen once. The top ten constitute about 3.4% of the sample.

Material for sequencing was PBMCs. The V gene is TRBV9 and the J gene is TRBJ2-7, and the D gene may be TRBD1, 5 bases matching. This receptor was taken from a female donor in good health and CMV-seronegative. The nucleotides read TGTGCCAGCAGCGTATTTCCAGGGCCATCCTACGAGCAGTACTTC. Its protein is CASSVFPGPSYEQYF.